A selection of T cell receptor beta chains follows, all from one sample in a study of vaccination and CD4 T cells after COVID-19. These receptors' targets are unknown. TCRdb reprocessed the PCR reads with MiXCR, giving one entry per CDR3 protein. This sample has approximately 22,000 distinct CDR3 sequences, with approximately 38% found just once. Material: CD4+ T cells from blood, cultured in vitro, obtained about 7 months after SARS-CoV-2 vaccination. The receptors were sampled from a human donor who had recovered from COVID-19. The CDR3 runs from the conserved cysteine through the conserved F or W. The D gene is left open where the match is weak. Rows give clone size only sometimes, using once, few, many, or a class for an expanded clone.

>-|TRBV29-1|TRBD1|TRBJ2-5
TGCAGCGTCATCCAGGGGGCACAAGAGACCCAGTACTTC
CSVIQGAQETQYF
>few|TRBV6-5|-|TRBJ2-1
TGTGCCAGCAGTTACAGGCAGGGGTACAATGAGCAGTTCTTC
CASSYRQGYNEQFF
>-|TRBV28|-|TRBJ2-3
TGTGCCAGCACCGGCAGCCGGAACACAGATACGCAGTATTTT
CASTGSRNTDTQYF
>-|TRBV6-1|-|TRBJ2-7
TGTGCCAGCAGAGGGGGGAGCCCTGGCGGAAACTTCTACGAGCAGTACTTC
CASRGGSPGGNFYEQYF
>few|TRBV7-3|TRBD2|TRBJ2-1
TGTGCCAGCATGGTTAGCGGGTGGGGCAATGAGCAGTTCTTC
CASMVSGWGNEQFF
>-|TRBV6-1|TRBD1|TRBJ2-7
TGTGCCAGCAGTAGGGACAGGATCATCCCCTACGAGCAGTACTTC
CASSRDRIIPYEQYF
>-|TRBV6-2/TRBV6-3|-|TRBJ2-5
TGTGCCACCTCATCGGGGGACACCCAAGAGACCCAGTACTTC
CATSSGDTQETQYF
>-|TRBV20-1|-|TRBJ2-5
TGCAGTGCTAGAGATCTCGCGAGAAGTCAAGAGACCCAGTACTTC
CSARDLARSQETQYF
>-|TRBV19|TRBD1|TRBJ2-5
TGTGCCAGCCAGCGCTGGGGGACAGGACCAGAGACCCAGTACTTC
CASQRWGTGPETQYF
>-|TRBV7-9|-|TRBJ2-7
TGTGCCAGCAGCCCCCGGATAGCGGAGGACTACGAGCAGTACTTC
CASSPRIAEDYEQYF
>-|TRBV29-1|-|TRBJ1-1
TGCAGCGTTGAGGCCCCCCGGGGGGGCAGGGCTTTT
CSVEAPRGGRAF
>-|TRBV7-2|-|TRBJ2-5
TGTGCCAGCAGCCGGGGGAAAGAGACCCAGTACTTC
CASSRGKETQYF
>-|TRBV12-3/TRBV12-4|-|TRBJ1-2
TGTGCCAGCAGGGTAGGGGAGTATGGCTACACCTTC
CASRVGEYGYTF
>-|TRBV6-1|-|TRBJ1-2
TGTGCCAGCACCAGGGGACTCAACTATGGCTACACCTTC
CASTRGLNYGYTF
>-|TRBV9|TRBD2|TRBJ2-1
TGTGCCAGCAGCGTAGGGGCCCCCGGGCTAGCGGGAGATAATCACGAGTTCTTC
CASSVGAPGLAGDNHEFF
>-|TRBV27|-|TRBJ1-1
TGTGCCAGCAGCTCCATGTCCGACCGTAAAAACACTGAAGCTTTCTTT
CASSSMSDRKNTEAFF
>-|TRBV4-2|-|TRBJ2-2
TGTGCCAGCAGCCAAGAGGGCAGGGAGACCGGGGAGCTGTTTTTT
CASSQEGRETGELFF
>-|TRBV7-2|-|TRBJ2-5
TGTGCCAGCAGCTCCCAAAGAGTGGAGACCCAGTACTTC
CASSSQRVETQYF
>-|TRBV11-3|TRBD2|TRBJ2-1
TGTGCCAGCAGCTTAACTAGCGGGCCTGGGCCCGAGCAGTTCTTC
CASSLTSGPGPEQFF
>-|TRBV28|-|TRBJ2-7
TGTGCCAGCAGTTTTTCACAGGGAAGCTACGAGCAGTACTTC
CASSFSQGSYEQYF
>few|TRBV20-1|-|TRBJ1-2
TGCAGTGCTAGTAAAGGGGCTGATGGCTACACCTTC
CSASKGADGYTF
>few|TRBV7-2|TRBD2|TRBJ2-1
TGTGCCAGCAGCCCATTGGGGAGGGGCTCCTACAATGAGCAGTTCTTC
CASSPLGRGSYNEQFF